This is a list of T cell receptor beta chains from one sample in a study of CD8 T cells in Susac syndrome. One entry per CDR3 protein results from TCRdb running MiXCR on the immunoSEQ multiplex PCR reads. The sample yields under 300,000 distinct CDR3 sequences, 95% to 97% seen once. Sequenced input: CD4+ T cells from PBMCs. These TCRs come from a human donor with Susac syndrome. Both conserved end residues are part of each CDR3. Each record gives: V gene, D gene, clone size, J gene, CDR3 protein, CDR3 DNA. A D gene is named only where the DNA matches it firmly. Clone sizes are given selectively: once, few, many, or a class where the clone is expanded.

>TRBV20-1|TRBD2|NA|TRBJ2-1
CSARNPEAGTYNEQFF
TGCAGTGCTAGAAACCCGGAAGCGGGAACCTACAATGAGCAGTTCTTC
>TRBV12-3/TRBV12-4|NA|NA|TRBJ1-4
CASSFAPSNEKLFF
TGTGCCAGCAGTTTCGCACCGAGTAATGAAAAACTGTTTTTT
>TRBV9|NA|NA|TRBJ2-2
CASSLRTVGSGELFF
TGTGCCAGCAGCCTGCGGACTGTAGGGTCCGGGGAGCTGTTTTTT
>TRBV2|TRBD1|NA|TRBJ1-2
CASTLLRTGNGYTF
TGTGCCAGTACCCTGCTGAGGACAGGGAATGGCTACACCTTC
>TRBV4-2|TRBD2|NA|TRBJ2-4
CASSQDWLADSVAKNIQYF
TGTGCCAGCAGCCAAGATTGGCTAGCGGACTCCGTAGCCAAAAACATTCAGTACTTC
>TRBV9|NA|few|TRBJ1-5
CASSPWGGNQPQHF
TGTGCCAGCAGCCCCTGGGGGGGCAATCAGCCCCAGCATTTT
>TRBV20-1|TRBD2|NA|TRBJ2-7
CSARSMIGGSYEQYF
TGCAGTGCTAGAAGTATGATTGGCGGGAGTTACGAGCAGTACTTC
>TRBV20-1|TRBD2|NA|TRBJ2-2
CSASLAGGTGELFF
TGCAGTGCTAGTCTAGCGGGGGGAACCGGGGAGCTGTTTTTT
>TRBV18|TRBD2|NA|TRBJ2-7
CASSPSGGGGTYEQYF
TGTGCCAGCTCACCATCTGGCGGGGGGGGTACCTACGAGCAGTACTTC
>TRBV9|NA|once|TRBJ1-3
CASSVRRDTIYF
TGTGCCAGCAGCGTACGGCGGGACACCATATATTTT
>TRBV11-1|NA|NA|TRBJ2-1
CASSDRGSNLDEQFF
TGTGCCAGCAGTGACCGGGGCTCCAATCTTGATGAGCAGTTCTTC
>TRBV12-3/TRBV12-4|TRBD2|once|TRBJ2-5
CASSPRTSGGGETQYF
TGTGCCAGCAGTCCGCGGACTAGCGGAGGCGGGGAGACCCAGTACTTC
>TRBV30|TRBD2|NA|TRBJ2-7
CAWSRLASEQYF
TGTGCCTGGAGTCGACTAGCTTCCGAGCAGTACTTC